This entry is about one TCR beta chain. What it recognizes is unknown. Germline trimming cut 3 bases from V and 0 bases from J; bases unmatched to any gene: 5. Germline assignment: CDR1 SEHNR and CDR2 FQNEAQ (reference sequence). The CDR3 has 16 residues. A multiplex PCR was run with 60 Vbeta primers and 13 Jbeta primers. Generated by immunoSEQ multiplex PCR, the TCRdb table keeps only in-frame clones and is missing some. The profile shows approximately 90,000 clones, 85% of them singletons. This entry belongs to a study of cytomegalovirus exposure and HLA in healthy donors. Findings of the study overall: Reports showed the classifier diagnosing cytomegalovirus status with high specificity and sensitivity. Sequencing artifact likely explains a cluster of highly shared sequence variants.

The J gene is TRBJ2-3, the V gene TRBV7-9; 8 bases are shared with TRBD2. The clonotype comes from a man aged 35-49 years in good health and CMV-seropositive. Input material: PBMCs. The CDR3 protein is CASSFTIAGSTDTQYF. In DNA, the CDR3 is TGTGCCAGCAGCTTCACGATAGCGGGGAGCACAGATACGCAGTATTTT.